This T cell receptor (beta chain) emerged from a study of T cells in Graves' hyperthyroidism and ophthalmopathy. The study, taken as a whole, reports: The majority of expanded thyroid clonotypes above 0.001 also appeared in blood.

TCR beta CDR3 region amplification was performed from RNA transcripts. First-round RT-PCR with HTBI primers amplified the TCR CDR3 region. From the multiplex PCR reads, TCRdb called clonotypes with MiXCR, one entry per CDR3 protein. The sample yields hundreds of thousands of distinct CDR3 sequences, roughly a quarter seen once. As regards this clonotype: Its antigen remains unknown.

Trimming took off 6 bases at V and 8 bases at J, with 13 bases between the two ends. The CDR3 loop spans 12 amino acids. The germline gives CDR1 LGHDT, CDR2 YNNKEL (reference sequence). What was sequenced was blood. The receptor comes from a woman aged 30 to 39 with Graves' ophthalmopathy. The chain combines TRBV3-1 with TRBJ1-2; D ambiguous. The CDR3 loop is CASSPDPGGYTF. The CDR3 coding sequence is TGTGCCAGCAGTCCAGACCCGGGAGGCTACACCTTC.